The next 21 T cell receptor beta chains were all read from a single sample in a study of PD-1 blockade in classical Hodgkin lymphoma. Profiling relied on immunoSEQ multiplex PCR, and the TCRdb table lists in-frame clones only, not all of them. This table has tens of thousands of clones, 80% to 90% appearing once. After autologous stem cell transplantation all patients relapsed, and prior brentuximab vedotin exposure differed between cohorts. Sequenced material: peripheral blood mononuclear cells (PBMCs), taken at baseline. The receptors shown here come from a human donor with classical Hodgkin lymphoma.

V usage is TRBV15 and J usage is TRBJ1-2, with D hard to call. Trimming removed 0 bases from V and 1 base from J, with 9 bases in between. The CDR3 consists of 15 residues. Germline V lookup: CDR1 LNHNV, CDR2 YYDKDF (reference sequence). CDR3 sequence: CATSREVGFNYGYTF. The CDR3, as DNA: TGTGCCACCAGCAGAGAAGTTGGGTTTAACTATGGCTACACCTTC.

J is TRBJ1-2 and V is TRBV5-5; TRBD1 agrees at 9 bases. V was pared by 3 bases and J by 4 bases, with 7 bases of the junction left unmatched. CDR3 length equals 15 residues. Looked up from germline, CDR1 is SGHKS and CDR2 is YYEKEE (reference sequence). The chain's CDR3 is CASSYRGQGLYGYTF. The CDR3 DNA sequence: TGTGCCAGCAGCTACCGGGGACAGGGACTCTATGGCTACACCTTC.

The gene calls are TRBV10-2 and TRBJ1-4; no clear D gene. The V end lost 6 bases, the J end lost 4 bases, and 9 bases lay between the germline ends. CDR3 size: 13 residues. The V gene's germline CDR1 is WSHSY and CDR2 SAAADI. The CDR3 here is CASRKDGNEKLFF. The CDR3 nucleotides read TGCGCCAGCAGGAAGGACGGTAATGAAAAACTGTTTTTT.

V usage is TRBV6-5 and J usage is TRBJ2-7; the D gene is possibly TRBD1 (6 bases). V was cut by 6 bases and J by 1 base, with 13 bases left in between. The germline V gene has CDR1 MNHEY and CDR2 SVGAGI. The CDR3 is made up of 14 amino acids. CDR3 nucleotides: TGTGCCAGCAGCCGCAAAACAGGGTCCTACGAGCAGTACTTC. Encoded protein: CASSRKTGSYEQYF.

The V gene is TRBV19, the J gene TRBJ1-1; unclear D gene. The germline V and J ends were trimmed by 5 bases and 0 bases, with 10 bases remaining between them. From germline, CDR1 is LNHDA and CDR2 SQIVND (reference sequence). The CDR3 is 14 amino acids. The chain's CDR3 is CASSLNYMNTEAFF. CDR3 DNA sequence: TGTGCCAGTAGTCTGAACTATATGAACACTGAAGCTTTCTTT.

The DNA for the CDR3 is TGCGCCAGCAGACAGAGCTCTGGAAACACCATATATTTT. This translates into CASRQSSGNTIYF. The chain has TRBV5-1 and TRBJ1-3; D unclear. Germline CDR1 and CDR2: SGHRS and YFSETQ. This CDR3 is 13 amino acids long. V shed 5 bases and J shed 0 bases, with 6 bases lying between them.

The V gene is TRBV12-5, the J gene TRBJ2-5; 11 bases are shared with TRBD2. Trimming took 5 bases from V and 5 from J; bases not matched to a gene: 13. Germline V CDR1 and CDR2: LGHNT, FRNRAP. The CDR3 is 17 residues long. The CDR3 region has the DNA TGTGCTAGTGGTGGTAGCGGGGGGGATTCGAGTGTGGAGACCCAGTACTTC. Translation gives CASGGSGGDSSVETQYF.

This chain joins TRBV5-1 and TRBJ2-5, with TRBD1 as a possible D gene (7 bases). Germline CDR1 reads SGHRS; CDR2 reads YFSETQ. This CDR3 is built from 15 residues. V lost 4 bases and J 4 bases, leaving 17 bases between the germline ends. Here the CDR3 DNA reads TGCGCCAGCAGCCCGAACCGACAGGGAGGAGAGACCCAGTACTTC. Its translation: CASSPNRQGGETQYF.

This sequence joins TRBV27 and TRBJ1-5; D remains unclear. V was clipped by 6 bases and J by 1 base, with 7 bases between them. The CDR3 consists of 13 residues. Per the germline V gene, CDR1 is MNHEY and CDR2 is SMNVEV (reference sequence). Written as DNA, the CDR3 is TGTGCCAGCAGGAGCGAAAGCAATCAGCCCCAGCATTTT. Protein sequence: CASRSESNQPQHF.

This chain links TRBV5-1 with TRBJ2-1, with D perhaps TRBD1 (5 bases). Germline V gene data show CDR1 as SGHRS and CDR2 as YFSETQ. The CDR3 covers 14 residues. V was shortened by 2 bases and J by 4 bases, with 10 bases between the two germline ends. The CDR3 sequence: CASSFSDRYNEQFF. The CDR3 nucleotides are TGCGCCAGCAGCTTTTCAGACAGATACAATGAGCAGTTCTTC.

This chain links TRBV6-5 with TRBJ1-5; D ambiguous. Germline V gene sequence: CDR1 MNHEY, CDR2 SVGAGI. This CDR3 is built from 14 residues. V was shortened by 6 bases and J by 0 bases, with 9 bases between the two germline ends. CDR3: CASRGLNSNQPQHF. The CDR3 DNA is TGTGCCAGCAGAGGACTGAATAGCAATCAGCCCCAGCATTTT.

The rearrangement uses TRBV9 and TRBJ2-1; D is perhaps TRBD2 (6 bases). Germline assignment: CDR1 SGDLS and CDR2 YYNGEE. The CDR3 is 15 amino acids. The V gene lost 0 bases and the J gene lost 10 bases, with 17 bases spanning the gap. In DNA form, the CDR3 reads TGTGCCAGCAGCGTAGATGGACTATCGGAGGGGGAGCAGTTCTTC. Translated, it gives CASSVDGLSEGEQFF.

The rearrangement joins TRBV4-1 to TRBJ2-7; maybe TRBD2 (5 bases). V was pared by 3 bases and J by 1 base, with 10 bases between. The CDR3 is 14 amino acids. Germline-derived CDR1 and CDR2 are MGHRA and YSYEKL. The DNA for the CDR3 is TGCGCCAGCAGCCAGATCGGGGAGTCCTACGAGCAGTACTTC. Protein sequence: CASSQIGESYEQYF.

DNA for the CDR3: TGTGCCAGTTCGGACAGCATTCCTACTGAAGCTTTCTTT. Its translation: CASSDSIPTEAFF. This chain connects TRBV19 to TRBJ1-1; tentative D call: TRBD1 (6 bases). Germline V gene sequence: CDR1 LNHDA, CDR2 SQIVND (reference sequence). V gave up 8 bases and J gave up 5 bases, with 15 bases separating them. The CDR3 runs 13 residues.

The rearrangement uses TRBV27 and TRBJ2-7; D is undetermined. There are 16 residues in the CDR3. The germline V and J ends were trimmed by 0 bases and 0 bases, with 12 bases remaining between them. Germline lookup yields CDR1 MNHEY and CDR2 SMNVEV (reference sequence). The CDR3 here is CASSLSVGLPSYEQYF. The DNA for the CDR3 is TGTGCCAGCAGTTTATCTGTTGGCCTACCCTCCTACGAGCAGTACTTC.

The DNA for the CDR3 is TGTGCCAGCAGCTTAAAGGGGCGGGGGAGCACCGGGGAGCTGTTTTTT. It translates to CASSLKGRGSTGELFF. The chain has TRBV7-6 and TRBJ2-2, with 7 bases fitting TRBD2. The CDR3 sequence is 16 residues long. Germline V lookup: CDR1 SGHVS, CDR2 FNYEAQ. V shed 2 bases and J 4 bases; nucleotides not matched to a gene: 7.

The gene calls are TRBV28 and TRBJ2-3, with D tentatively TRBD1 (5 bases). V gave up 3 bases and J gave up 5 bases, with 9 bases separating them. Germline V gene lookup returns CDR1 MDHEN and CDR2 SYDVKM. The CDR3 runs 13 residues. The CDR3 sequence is CASSLGHQDTQYF. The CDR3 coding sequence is TGTGCCAGCAGTTTGGGGCATCAAGATACGCAGTATTTT.

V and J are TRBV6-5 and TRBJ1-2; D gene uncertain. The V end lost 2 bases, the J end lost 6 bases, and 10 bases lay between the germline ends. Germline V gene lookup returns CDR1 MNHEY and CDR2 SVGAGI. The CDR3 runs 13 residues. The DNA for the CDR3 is TGTGCCAGCAGTTACGCAGGCGAACATGGCTACACCTTC. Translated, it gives CASSYAGEHGYTF.

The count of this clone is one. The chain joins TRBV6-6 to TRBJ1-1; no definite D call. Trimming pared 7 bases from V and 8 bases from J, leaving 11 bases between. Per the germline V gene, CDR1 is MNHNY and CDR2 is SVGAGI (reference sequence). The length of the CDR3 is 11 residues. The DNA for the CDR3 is TGTGCCAGCATCACGGGAGGGGAAGCTTTCTTT. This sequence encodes CASITGGEAFF.

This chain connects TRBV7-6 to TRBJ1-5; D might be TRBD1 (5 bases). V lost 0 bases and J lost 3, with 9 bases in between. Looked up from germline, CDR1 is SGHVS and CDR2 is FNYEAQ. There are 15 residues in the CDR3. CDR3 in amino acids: CASSLAEGFNQPQHF. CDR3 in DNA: TGTGCCAGCAGCTTAGCAGAGGGGTTCAATCAGCCCCAGCATTTT. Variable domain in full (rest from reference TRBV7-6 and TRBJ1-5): GAGVSQSPRYKVTKRGQDVALRCDPISGHVSLYWYRQALGQGPEFLTYFNYEAQQDKSGLPNDRFSAERPEGSISTLTIQRTEQRDSAMYRCASSLAEGFNQPQHFGDGTRLSIL.

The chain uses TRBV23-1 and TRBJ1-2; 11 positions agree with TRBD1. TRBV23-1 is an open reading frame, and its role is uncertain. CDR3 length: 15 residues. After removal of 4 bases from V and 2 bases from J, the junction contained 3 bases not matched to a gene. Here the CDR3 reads CASSLRDRGNYGYTF. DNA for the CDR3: TGCGCCAGCAGTCTCCGGGACAGGGGGAACTATGGCTACACCTTC.